This passage covers 27 T cell receptor beta chains from one sample sequenced in a study of response to subunit inactivated influenza vaccine. TCRdb independently ran MiXCR on the RT-PCR reads; one entry per CDR3 protein. This sample has more than 150,000 distinct CDR3 sequences; approximately 9.2% occur once, and the top ten carry roughly 10%. The input for sequencing was non-naive T cells sorted from PBMCs, taken on the day of vaccination. The receptors stem from a man between 45 and 60 years old who received an inactivated influenza vaccine.

There are many counts of this clonotype. The V call is TRBV6-2 or TRBV6-3, the J call TRBJ2-1, with D perhaps TRBD1 or TRBD2 (5 bases each). CDR3 length equals 10 residues. The germline V gene has CDR1 MNHEY and CDR2 SVGEGT. V was pared by 8 bases and J by 9 bases, with 8 bases between. The CDR3 protein is CASGGFEQFF. CDR3 coding DNA: TGTGCCAGCGGGGGATTTGAGCAGTTCTTC.

In its sample, this clonotype was seen many times. This chain joins TRBV20-1 and TRBJ2-7, with D perhaps matching TRBD2 (6 bases). The germline CDR1 and CDR2 sequences are DFQATT and SNEGSKA (reference sequence). The CDR3 contains 12 residues. V was trimmed by 8 bases and J by 6 bases, leaving 17 bases between them. DNA of the CDR3: TGCAGTCCTACGCCGGGGGTCGGCGAGCAGTACTTC. It encodes CSPTPGVGEQYF.

This clonotype was observed a few times. The chain carries TRBV6-5 and TRBJ2-7; 8 bases are a match to TRBD1. CDR3 length equals 14 residues. From germline, CDR1 is MNHEY and CDR2 SVGAGI. With V trimmed by 4 bases and J by 7 bases, 9 bases remained unmatched. This chain's CDR3 is CASSSGTGTGEQYF. CDR3 nucleotide sequence: TGTGCCAGCAGTTCTGGGACAGGCACGGGGGAGCAGTACTTC.

The chain has TRBV30 and TRBJ1-2; 7 bases are shared with TRBD1. Germline loops: CDR1 GTSNPN, CDR2 SVGIG (reference sequence). The CDR3 sequence is 13 residues long. The trim removed 3 bases at V and 4 bases at J, leaving 5 bases unmatched. CDR3 loop: CAWRPQGRYGYTF. For the CDR3, the DNA is TGTGCCTGGAGACCACAGGGGCGCTATGGCTACACCTTC.

This sequence joins TRBV29-1 and TRBJ1-2; D is undetermined. V lost 4 bases and J 2 bases, leaving 11 bases between the germline ends. CDR3 length: 13 residues. In germline, CDR1 is SQVTM, CDR2 ANQGSEA. The CDR3 loop is CSVVPLRNYGYTF. DNA for the CDR3: TGCAGCGTTGTACCCCTACGCAACTATGGCTACACCTTC.

The V and J genes are TRBV5-5 and TRBJ2-7; weak D call: TRBD1 (5 bases). Germline CDR1 SGHKS, CDR2 YYEKEE (reference sequence). This CDR3 has 14 residues. The V end was cut by 3 bases, the J end by 0 bases, with 10 bases between. CDR3 sequence: CASSSSGFSYEQYF. CDR3 coding DNA: TGTGCCAGCAGCTCCTCAGGGTTCTCCTACGAGCAGTACTTC.

This clonotype came up a few times. The V call is TRBV27, the J call TRBJ2-7; 9 bases are shared with TRBD2. The J segment lost 5 bases and the V segment lost 0 bases, leaving 11 bases of the junction unmatched. This CDR3 has 17 residues. CDR1 and CDR2 from the germline V gene are MNHEY and SMNVEV (reference sequence). CDR3 in DNA: TGTGCCAGCAGTTTATCCCTAGCGGGACTCCTAGGCGACGAGCAGTACTTC. This translates into CASSLSLAGLLGDEQYF.

The CDR3 DNA reads as TGCAGTGGGGAACAAGAGACCCAGTACTTC. This gives the protein CSGEQETQYF. The chain is built from TRBV20-1 and TRBJ2-5; no firm D call. The ends were cut back, 7 bases at V and 2 bases at J, with 5 bases in the middle. Germline V lookup: CDR1 DFQATT, CDR2 SNEGSKA (reference sequence). The CDR3 loop spans 10 amino acids.

This clonotype was found many times. The J gene is TRBJ1-2, the V gene TRBV5-1; perhaps TRBD1 as D (6 bases). Germline assignment: CDR1 SGHRS and CDR2 YFSETQ. The CDR3 sequence is 15 residues long. V lost 5 bases and J 3 bases, leaving 17 bases between the germline ends. In nucleotides, the CDR3 is TGCGCCAGCAGTCAACGTACAGGGTTTGACTATGGCTACACCTTC. Protein sequence: CASSQRTGFDYGYTF.

This clonotype was recorded at least ten times. The chain links TRBV28 to TRBJ1-2, with D unresolved. V dropped 7 bases and J dropped 2 bases, with 14 bases sitting between them. The CDR3 has 14 amino acids. The germline gives CDR1 MDHEN, CDR2 SYDVKM. CDR3: CASKAPVRNYGYTF. DNA of the CDR3: TGTGCCAGCAAGGCCCCGGTTAGAAACTATGGCTACACCTTC.

The chain combines TRBV5-1 with TRBJ2-3; 9 positions match TRBD1. Germline CDR1 and CDR2: SGHRS and YFSETQ. After removal of 3 bases from V and 4 bases from J, the junction contained 9 bases not matched to a gene. CDR3 length: 16 amino acids. CDR3 protein: CASSYSGGQGADTQYF. In nucleotides, the CDR3 is TGCGCCAGCAGCTACAGTGGGGGACAGGGCGCAGATACGCAGTATTTT.

The table lists this clonotype with many counts. V gene TRBV6-6 combines with J gene TRBJ2-7, with D possibly being TRBD2 (6 bases). V lost 2 bases to trimming and J lost 6 bases, with 11 bases between them. CDR3 length: 13 residues. Germline-derived CDR1 and CDR2 are MNHNY and SVGAGI (reference sequence). The CDR3 loop is CASSYAGGAEQYF. The CDR3, as DNA: TGTGCCAGCAGTTACGCAGGAGGGGCCGAGCAGTACTTC.

At least ten counts were recorded for this clonotype. This sequence joins TRBV6-1 and TRBJ1-1, with a weak D call TRBD1 (5 bases). The germline gives CDR1 MNHNS, CDR2 SASEGT. The CDR3 length is 14 residues. V shed 6 bases and J shed 2 bases, with 13 bases lying between them. The CDR3 spells CASSPAGDNTEAFF. The DNA of the CDR3 is TGTGCCAGCAGCCCCGCGGGGGACAACACTGAAGCTTTCTTT.

This clonotype was detected only once. One end of the junction does not line up with germline, which may come from a read error. The chain combines TRBV2 with TRBJ2-2; 8 nucleotides agree with TRBD1. The CDR3 covers 19 residues. CDR1 and CDR2 (germline): SNHLY, FYNNEI. This CDR3 is CTSSYQLLPRTGSTGELFF. DNA of the CDR3: TGTACCAGCAGTTACCAACTGTTACCCCGGACAGGGAGCACCGGGGAGCTGTTTTTT.

This clonotype has a count of ten or more. The CDR3 here is CASSLWGRNTEAFF. Here the CDR3 DNA reads TGTGCCAGCAGTTTATGGGGCAGGAACACTGAAGCTTTCTTT. This chain links TRBV28 with TRBJ1-1, with unresolved D. The CDR3 sequence is 14 residues long. The V gene lost 0 bases and the J gene lost 1 base, with 6 bases spanning the gap. Germline CDR1 reads MDHEN; CDR2 reads SYDVKM.

Only a few counts were recorded for this clonotype. This chain connects TRBV18 to TRBJ1-1; no definite D call. The V end was cut by 6 bases, the J end by 2 bases, with 10 bases between. From germline, CDR1 is KGHSH and CDR2 LQKENI. The CDR3 sequence is 13 residues long. The CDR3 reads CASSPQKNTEAFF. The CDR3 DNA follows: TGTGCCAGCTCCCCCCAGAAAAACACTGAAGCTTTCTTT.

Only a few counts were recorded for this clonotype. The chain is built from TRBV7-9 and TRBJ2-1, with D unresolved. Per the germline V gene, CDR1 is SEHNR and CDR2 is FQNEAQ (reference sequence). This CDR3 has 13 residues. V was cut by 2 bases and J by 4 bases, with 6 bases left in between. The CDR3 DNA reads as TGTGCCAGCAGCTTACAGGTTTACAATGAGCAGTTCTTC. Translated: CASSLQVYNEQFF.

This clonotype was recorded many times. This chain links TRBV4-2 with TRBJ2-3; D is perhaps TRBD2 (7 bases). Trimming shortened V by 4 bases and J by 0 bases, and 11 bases separated the two germline ends. Germline CDR1 reads LGHNA; CDR2 reads YNFKEQ. The CDR3 runs 15 residues. This chain's CDR3 is CASSREGGSTDTQYF. The CDR3 DNA follows: TGTGCCAGCAGCCGGGAGGGGGGTAGCACAGATACGCAGTATTTT.

The chain employs TRBV7-2 and TRBJ2-3; D not certain. Germline CDR1 and CDR2: SGHTA and FQGNSA. The CDR3 extends over 16 amino acids. V was clipped by 5 bases and J by 1 base, with 16 bases between them. This CDR3 is CASSQGILMGTDTQYF. The CDR3 DNA reads as TGTGCCAGCAGCCAAGGTATCCTCATGGGCACAGATACGCAGTATTTT.

This rearrangement joins TRBV5-1 to TRBJ2-1, with D perhaps TRBD1 or TRBD2 (5 bases each). With 1 base removed from V and 8 bases from J, the gap between germline ends came to 16 bases. This CDR3 spans 15 amino acids. Per germline, CDR1 SGHRS and CDR2 YFSETQ. CDR3 DNA sequence: TGCGCCAGCAGCTTGTCAGGGTTTGGTAGCGATGAGCAGTTCTTC. Its translation is CASSLSGFGSDEQFF.

At least ten counts were recorded for this clonotype. The chain employs TRBV29-1 and TRBJ2-3; tentatively, D is TRBD2 (5 bases). V was clipped by 5 bases and J by 4 bases, with 19 bases between them. The CDR3 length is 15 residues. The germline V gene has CDR1 SQVTM and CDR2 ANQGSEA. The chain's CDR3 is CSVPETMGSPDTQYF. The CDR3 DNA follows: TGCAGCGTTCCCGAGACTATGGGAAGCCCAGATACGCAGTATTTT.

The V gene is TRBV5-6, the J gene TRBJ2-5; D is uncertain. V gave up 9 bases and J gave up 4 bases, with 13 bases separating them. Looked up from germline, CDR1 is SGHDT and CDR2 is YYEEEE. The length of the CDR3 is 12 residues. Here the CDR3 reads CATALGSETQYF. The CDR3 bases are TGTGCCACCGCGCTGGGATCAGAGACCCAGTACTTC.

The table lists this clonotype with a few counts. The V gene is TRBV6-2 or TRBV6-3, the J gene TRBJ2-7; 14 nucleotides line up with TRBD2. The CDR3 length is 15 residues. Germline V gives CDR1 MNHEY, CDR2 SVGEGT. The J segment lost 6 bases and the V segment lost 2 bases, leaving 3 bases of the junction unmatched. CDR3 bases: TGTGCCAGCAGTTACCGGGGACTAGCGGGAGTCGAGCAGTACTTC. This codes for CASSYRGLAGVEQYF.

This clonotype showed up just a few times. V is TRBV28 and J is TRBJ1-1; D ambiguous. V lost 3 bases and J lost 0, with 5 bases in between. This CDR3 comprises 13 residues. Germline assignment: CDR1 MDHEN and CDR2 SYDVKM. The CDR3 loop is CASSFPLNTEAFF. In nucleotides, the CDR3 is TGTGCCAGCAGTTTTCCTTTGAACACTGAAGCTTTCTTT.

This clonotype was recorded many times. This chain connects TRBV5-1 to TRBJ1-1; D is unresolved. The V end lost 1 base, the J end lost 0 bases, and 10 bases lay between the germline ends. The germline CDR1 and CDR2 sequences are SGHRS and YFSETQ. The CDR3 contains 15 residues. The DNA of the CDR3 is TGCGCCAGCAGCTTGCGGCACCCCATGAACACTGAAGCTTTCTTT. Translating it yields CASSLRHPMNTEAFF.

V usage is TRBV5-1 and J usage is TRBJ2-5; D may be TRBD1 (5 bases). CDR3 length: 16 residues. Per germline, CDR1 SGHRS and CDR2 YFSETQ. The V gene lost 0 bases and the J gene lost 5 bases, with 17 bases spanning the gap. This chain's CDR3 is CASSLEGRQGWETQYF. CDR3 in DNA: TGCGCCAGCAGCTTGGAGGGGCGGCAGGGATGGGAGACCCAGTACTTC. Full variable domain (remainder filled in from reference TRBV5-1 and TRBJ2-5): KAGVTQTPRYLIKTRGQQVTLSCSPISGHRSVSWYQQTPGQGLQFLFEYFSETQRNKGNFPGRFSGRQFSNSRSEMNVSTLELGDSALYLCASSLEGRQGWETQYFGPGTRLLVL.

This clonotype was seen repeatedly, ten times or more. The genes are TRBV29-1 and TRBJ1-1; perhaps TRBD1 as D (5 bases). V lost 0 bases, J lost 4 bases, and 18 bases lay in between. The CDR3 is 16 amino acids. Germline loops: CDR1 SQVTM, CDR2 ANQGSEA. CDR3 protein: CSVEEFGGYGATEAFF. Written as DNA, the CDR3 is TGCAGCGTTGAAGAGTTTGGGGGATACGGGGCCACTGAAGCTTTCTTT.